These T cell receptor beta chains were read from a single sample in a study of identical twins. TCRdb reprocessed the 5' RACE reads with MiXCR, giving one entry per CDR3 protein. Of some 500,000 distinct CDR3 sequences in the sample, about 14% were seen once. This sample was also put to use in a study of yellow fever vaccine responses in identical twins.

Input material: CD4+ T cells sorted from blood. These receptors were obtained from a woman aged 18-29 years in good health. Both conserved end residues are part of each CDR3. A D gene is named only where the DNA matches it firmly. Rows may omit the clone size; those that give it use once, few, many or a size class.

TRBJ2-3,TRBD2,TRBV5-1,medium-sized,TGCGCCAGCAGCTTGGAACTAGCGGGGGGTAAAGTCGATACGCAGTATTTT,CASSLELAGGKVDTQYF
TRBJ1-1,TRBD1,TRBV7-2,few,TGTGCCAGCAGAATGGGACAGGGTAACACTGAAGCTTTCTTT,CASRMGQGNTEAFF
TRBJ2-1,TRBD1,TRBV11-3,few,TGTGCCAGCAGCTCGACAGGGGACCTCTACAATGAGCAGTTCTTC,CASSSTGDLYNEQFF
TRBJ2-1,TRBD2,TRBV10-3,NA,TGTGCCATCAGGGCTGGCGGGAGTGGTGGCTCCTACAATGAGCAGTTCTTC,CAIRAGGSGGSYNEQFF
TRBJ1-1,TRBD1,TRBV3-1,few,TGTGCCAGCAGCCAGTACAGGGGGACTGAAGCTTTCTTT,CASSQYRGTEAFF
TRBJ2-5,NA,TRBV28,few,TGTGCCAGCAACGTAGGCGGTAGCGGACCTCAAGAGACCCAGTACTTC,CASNVGGSGPQETQYF
TRBJ2-1,TRBD2,TRBV28,few,TGTGCCAGCAGTTTAAGGTTGTCGGCGGGGGGCTCCTACAATGAGCAGTTCTTC,CASSLRLSAGGSYNEQFF
TRBJ2-2,TRBD1,TRBV7-3,NA,TGTGCCAGCAGCGACAGGGGGCACAACACCGGGGAGCTGTTTTTT,CASSDRGHNTGELFF
TRBJ2-5,TRBD1,TRBV7-2,NA,TGTGCCAGCAGCTTAGTAGGACAGGGGACCCAGACCCAGTACTTC,CASSLVGQGTQTQYF
TRBJ2-2,TRBD1,TRBV2,NA,TGTGCCAGCAGTGGGGACAGGACTGCCGGGGAGCTGTTTTTT,CASSGDRTAGELFF
TRBJ2-6,NA,TRBV14,NA,TGTGCCAGCAGCCAAGTCGTCAGGGCTGGGGCCAACGTCCTGACTTTC,CASSQVVRAGANVLTF
TRBJ2-7,NA,TRBV10-3,few,TGTGCCATCAGTGATGACGGCGAGCAGTACTTC,CAISDDGEQYF
TRBJ2-5,TRBD1,TRBV4-1,NA,TGCGCCAGCAGCCAGGGGACAGGGAAGCAGACCCAGTACTTC,CASSQGTGKQTQYF
TRBJ2-1,NA,TRBV15,NA,TGTGCCACCAGCAGAGAGGGGACCCCAAACAATGAGCAGTTCTTC,CATSREGTPNNEQFF
TRBJ2-5,NA,TRBV3-1,NA,TGTGCCAGCAGGCCCCCCGTGGGTTCGAGAGAGACCCAGTACTTC,CASRPPVGSRETQYF
TRBJ2-7,TRBD1,TRBV4-1,few,TGCGCCAGCAGCCAGATGGGACAGGGGTACGAGCAGTACTTC,CASSQMGQGYEQYF
TRBJ2-5,NA,TRBV28,NA,TGTGCCAGCAGTGCACGGAACCAAGAGACCCAGTACTTC,CASSARNQETQYF
TRBJ2-1,NA,TRBV10-1,few,TGCGCCAGCAGTGAGTTGCGGGTGGGGTCCTACAATGAGCAGTTCTTC,CASSELRVGSYNEQFF
TRBJ2-1,TRBD2,TRBV7-2,few,TGTGCCAGCAGCTTAGAAGCGGGGGGGCTTTCCGATGAGCAGTTCTTC,CASSLEAGGLSDEQFF
TRBJ2-7,NA,TRBV10-3,NA,TGTGCCATCAGTGCTTCGGGACTCACCTACGAGCAGTACTTC,CAISASGLTYEQYF
TRBJ2-5,TRBD2,TRBV4-2,NA,TGTGCCAGCAGCCAAGACGGGGGGGCTAGCGGTCAAGAGACCCAGTACTTC,CASSQDGGASGQETQYF